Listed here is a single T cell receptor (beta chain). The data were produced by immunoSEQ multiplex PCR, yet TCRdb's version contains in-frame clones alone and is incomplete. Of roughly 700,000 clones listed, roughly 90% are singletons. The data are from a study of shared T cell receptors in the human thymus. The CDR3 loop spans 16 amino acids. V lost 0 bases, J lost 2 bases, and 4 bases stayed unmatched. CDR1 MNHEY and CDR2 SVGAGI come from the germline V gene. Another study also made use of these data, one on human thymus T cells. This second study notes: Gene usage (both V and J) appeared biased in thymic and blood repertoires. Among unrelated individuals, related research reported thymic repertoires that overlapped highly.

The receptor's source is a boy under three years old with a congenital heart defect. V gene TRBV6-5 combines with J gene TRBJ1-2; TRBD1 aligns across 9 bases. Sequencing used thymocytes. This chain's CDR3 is CASSYSWTGANYGYTF. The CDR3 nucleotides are TGTGCCAGCAGTTACTCGTGGACAGGGGCCAACTATGGCTACACCTTC.